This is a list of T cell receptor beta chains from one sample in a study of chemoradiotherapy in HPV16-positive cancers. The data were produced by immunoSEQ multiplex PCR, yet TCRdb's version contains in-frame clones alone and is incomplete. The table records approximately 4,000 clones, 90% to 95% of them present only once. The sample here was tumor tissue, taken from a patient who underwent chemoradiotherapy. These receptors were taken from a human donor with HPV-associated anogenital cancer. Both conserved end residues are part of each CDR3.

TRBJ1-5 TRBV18 CASSPSRDQPQHF
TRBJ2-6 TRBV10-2 CASRGGANVLTF
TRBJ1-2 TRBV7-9 CASSLASGYTF
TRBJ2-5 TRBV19 CASSISGQGAQETQYF
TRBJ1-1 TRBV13 CASSMWTGVTTEAFF
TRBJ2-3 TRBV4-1 CASSPGTGLTTDTQYF
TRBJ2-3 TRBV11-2 CASSANRGTDTQYF
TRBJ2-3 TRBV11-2 CASSLGGARADTQYF
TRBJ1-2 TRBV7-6 CASSGQGYGYTF
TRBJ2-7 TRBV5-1 CASSRTISGGAGEQYF
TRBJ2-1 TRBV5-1 CASSLSGTSGGAYEQFF
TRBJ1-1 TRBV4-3 CASSQDGSPPEAFF
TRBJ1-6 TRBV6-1 CASSEAGTRRLNSPLHF
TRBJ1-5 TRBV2 CASSAGQESNQPQHF
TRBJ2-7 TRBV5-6 CASSFGTGGEQYF
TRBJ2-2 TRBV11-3 CASSLSGTTNTGELFF
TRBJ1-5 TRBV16 CASGRQGNQPQHF
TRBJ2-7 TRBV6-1 CASSAAVYEQYF
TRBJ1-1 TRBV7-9 CASSLYSGGTEAFF
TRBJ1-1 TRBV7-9 CASSKGQNTEAFF
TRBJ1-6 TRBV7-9 CASSSTGVWSPLHF
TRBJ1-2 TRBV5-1 CASSWGTGVNYGYTF
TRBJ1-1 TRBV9 CASSAKIQGAREAFF
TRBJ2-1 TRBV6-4 CASSDSGGANEQFF
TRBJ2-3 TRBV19 CASSRGLADTQYF
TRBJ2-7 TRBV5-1 CASSLGILYEQYF
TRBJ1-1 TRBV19 CASSMAGLTEAFF
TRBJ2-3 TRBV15 CATSGTSGDTQYF
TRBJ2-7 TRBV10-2 CASSDAGQGLSYEQYF